One and the same sample provided the 9 T cell receptor beta chains below, sequenced in a study of blood T cell repertoires in COVID-19. Assay used: immunoSEQ multiplex PCR; TCRdb lists only in-frame clones, some missing. Of 250,000 to 300,000 clones detected, roughly 88% appear once; the ten largest clones hold approximately 10%. Specimen: peripheral blood. Receptors originate from a woman aged 70 to 79 with acute or convalescent COVID-19.

This rearrangement joins TRBV7-9 to TRBJ1-1; TRBD1 might be the D (6 bases). V lost 1 base to trimming and J lost 1 base, with 10 bases between them. The CDR3 is 15 amino acids. CDR1 is SEHNR, CDR2 FQNEAQ, per germline (reference sequence). The CDR3 loop reads CASSLGGGPNTEAFF. CDR3 nucleotide sequence: TGTGCCAGCAGCTTAGGCGGGGGGCCGAACACTGAAGCTTTCTTT.

The V call is TRBV7-8, the J call TRBJ1-5; TRBD1 matches 7 bases. Unmatched junction bases numbered 6, after V lost 3 bases and J lost 4 bases. Germline V gene data show CDR1 as SGHVS and CDR2 as FQNEAQ. The CDR3 length is 15 residues. CDR3 sequence reads: CASSLSGGNNQPQHF. The CDR3 DNA sequence: TGTGCCAGCAGCTTGTCAGGGGGAAATAATCAGCCCCAGCATTTT.

The V and J genes are TRBV5-1 and TRBJ1-2; no definite D call. Germline CDR1 reads SGHRS; CDR2 reads YFSETQ. V lost 3 bases to trimming and J lost 1 base, with 10 bases between them. There are 14 residues in the CDR3. The CDR3 sequence: CASSSGGFNYGYTF. The CDR3 DNA is TGCGCCAGCAGCTCCGGAGGTTTTAACTATGGCTACACCTTC.

This chain links TRBV7-2 with TRBJ2-5; 9 bases line up with TRBD1. V was pared by 5 bases and J by 5 bases, with 3 bases of the junction left unmatched. In germline, CDR1 is SGHTA, CDR2 FQGNSA. The CDR3 spans 13 residues. CDR3 sequence reads: CASSPGTGETQYF. CDR3 DNA sequence: TGTGCCAGCAGCCCTGGGACAGGGGAGACCCAGTACTTC.

V is TRBV3-1 (or the pseudogene TRBV3-2) and J is TRBJ1-2; the D gene is possibly TRBD1 (6 bases). CDR1 is LGHDT and CDR2 is YNNKEL in the germline V gene (reference sequence). This CDR3 has 13 residues. V was pared by 6 bases and J by 8 bases, with 16 bases between. The CDR3 spells CASSQGRAHGYTF. CDR3 DNA sequence: TGTGCCAGCAGTCAGGGGAGGGCTCACGGCTACACCTTC.

This chain joins TRBV6-5 and TRBJ1-6; 10 bases fit TRBD1. J gave up 8 bases and V 5 bases, and 3 bases lay outside the gene matches. The germline V gene encodes CDR1 MNHEY and CDR2 SVGAGI. CDR3 size: 14 residues. The CDR3 region is CASSRDRGYSPLHF. CDR3 coding DNA: TGTGCCAGCAGTCGGGACAGGGGATATTCACCCCTCCACTTT.

Written as DNA, the CDR3 is TGTGCCAGCAGTGTCCCGGGACAGGGTGGCAATCAGCCCCAGCATTTT. Its protein is CASSVPGQGGNQPQHF. This rearrangement joins TRBV6-1 to TRBJ1-5; 9 bases are a match to TRBD1. The length of the CDR3 is 16 residues. V lost 4 bases and J lost 2; bases outside the gene matches: 6. Germline assignment: CDR1 MNHNS and CDR2 SASEGT.

The chain recombines TRBV6-5 with TRBJ2-7; a weak D match, TRBD2 (6 bases). The CDR3 has 13 residues. The germline V gene encodes CDR1 MNHEY and CDR2 SVGAGI. V lost 6 bases, J lost 4 bases, and 13 bases lay in between. CDR3 loop: CASRGGSGYEQYF. CDR3 sequence (DNA): TGTGCCAGCAGGGGGGGATCGGGGTACGAGCAGTACTTC.

V usage is TRBV20-1 and J usage is TRBJ2-1, with TRBD2 matching 9 bases. In germline, CDR1 is DFQATT, CDR2 SNEGSKA (reference sequence). The CDR3 runs to 14 residues. V lost 3 bases, J lost 9 bases, and 9 bases stayed unmatched. In DNA, the CDR3 is TGCAGTGCTAGTCAGGGCGGGGGGGCAGGTGAGCAGTTCTTC. It translates to CSASQGGGAGEQFF.